Shown below are 10 T cell receptor beta chains from a single sample sequenced in a study of human T cells and chemical hapten exposure. Stated time point: patch test 3, about 24 weeks after DPC sensitization. Treatment here: therapeutic diphenylcyclopropenone sensitization with weekly scalp DPC. TCRdb recomputed calls from the RACE reads with MiXCR, one row per CDR3 protein. The sample has over 150,000 distinct CDR3 sequences, 28% seen once. Specimen: whole blood, collected in connection with sensitization to the hapten diphenylcyclopropenone (DPC). These receptors were taken from a woman between 18 and 29 years old with alopecia areata. Some clones in this sample may be carry-over from other donors' samples.

The V gene is TRBV20-1, the J gene TRBJ2-5; weak D call: TRBD2 (6 bases). Deletions cut 5 bases from V and 9 bases from J, with 25 bases between. The germline CDR1 and CDR2 sequences are DFQATT and SNEGSKA (reference sequence). The CDR3 is 15 residues long. In DNA, the CDR3 is TGCAGTGCTCCCATGTCTGCGGGGTCGAAAGGTGCCCAGTACTTC. Translating gives CSAPMSAGSKGAQYF.

This clonotype has just one count. The chain combines TRBV7-8 with TRBJ1-6; no firm D call. Between the trimmed V and J ends, which lost 0 bases and 9 bases, there was a span of 12 bases. This CDR3 is built from 15 residues. Germline V gene data show CDR1 as SGHVS and CDR2 as FQNEAQ. CDR3 coding DNA: TGTGCCAGCAGCTTAGCGGAGATAGAAGGTTCACCCCTCCACTTT. Translation: CASSLAEIEGSPLHF.

The V call is TRBV20-1, the J call TRBJ2-4; possible D gene TRBD2, 6 bases. From germline, CDR1 is DFQATT and CDR2 SNEGSKA (reference sequence). V dropped 1 base and J dropped 6 bases, with 16 bases sitting between them. The CDR3 totals 15 residues. The CDR3 sequence: CSARADGSGRNIQYF. CDR3 nucleotides: TGCAGTGCTAGAGCTGACGGGAGCGGTAGAAACATTCAGTACTTC.

A few counts support this clonotype. The J gene is TRBJ2-6, the V gene TRBV12-3 or TRBV12-4, with a tentative D call TRBD1 (5 bases). The germline V and J ends were trimmed by 6 bases and 1 base, with 13 bases remaining between them. There are 16 residues in the CDR3. Here the CDR3 DNA reads TGTGCCAGCAGGGGCCCCAACAGGTCTGGGGCCAACGTCCTGACTTTC. As protein: CASRGPNRSGANVLTF.

On this clonotype itself: This may come from a read error, since a much larger clone is one base off. The gene calls are TRBV7-2 and TRBJ2-1; no definite D call. Trimming cost V 5 bases and J 0 bases, with 5 bases left between them. The CDR3 runs 13 residues. CDR1 and CDR2 (germline): SGHTA, FQGNSA. The CDR3 nucleotides are TGTGCCAGCAGCATGAGCTCCTACAATGAGCAGTTCTTC. It encodes CASSMSSYNEQFF.

The chain couples TRBV20-1 to TRBJ1-5; D gene unclear. The CDR3 is made up of 14 amino acids. The germline gives CDR1 DFQATT, CDR2 SNEGSKA (reference sequence). V lost 3 bases and J lost 2, with 11 bases in between. CDR3 region: CSAREGLGNQPQHF. CDR3 DNA sequence: TGCAGTGCTAGGGAGGGCTTGGGCAATCAGCCCCAGCATTTT.

V usage is TRBV11-2 and J usage is TRBJ1-5; D gene uncertain. CDR1 and CDR2 from the germline V gene are SGHAT and FQNNGV. The V end lost 5 bases, the J end lost 1 base, and 6 bases lay between the germline ends. The CDR3 runs 13 residues. The CDR3 sequence is CASSPQSNQPQHF. The CDR3 DNA sequence: TGTGCCAGCAGCCCGCAGAGCAATCAGCCCCAGCATTTT.

This clonotype was recorded a few times. The gene calls are TRBV7-2 and TRBJ2-3; tentatively, D is TRBD2 (7 bases). Trimming removed 1 base at V and 7 bases at J, with 18 bases between. The CDR3 runs 16 residues. Germline-derived CDR1 and CDR2 are SGHTA and FQGNSA. CDR3 in DNA: TGTGCCAGCAGCTTAGGGGGGCGAAGCGGGATACATACGCAGTATTTT. It specifies CASSLGGRSGIHTQYF.

CDR3 nucleotide sequence: TGCAGCGTCGCGGCCTTCAAAAGCAATGAGCAGTTCTTC. The encoded protein is CSVAAFKSNEQFF. The chain carries TRBV29-1 and TRBJ2-1; D not certain. Per the germline V gene, CDR1 is SQVTM and CDR2 is ANQGSEA. The CDR3 totals 13 residues. Trimming took 6 bases from V and 6 from J, leaving 15 bases between them.

V is TRBV2 and J is TRBJ1-6, with D unresolved. Germline V CDR1 and CDR2: SNHLY, FYNNEI. V was shortened by 6 bases and J by 0 bases, with 12 bases between the two germline ends. The length of the CDR3 is 16 residues. The CDR3 here is CASSVKDSSYNSPLHF. Here the CDR3 DNA reads TGTGCCAGCAGCGTCAAGGATAGCTCCTATAATTCACCCCTCCACTTT.